The TCR beta chain under discussion was sequenced for a study of Graves' ophthalmopathy and Graves' hyperthyroidism. Whole-study context: Peripheral blood samples were taken at initial diagnosis, before any treatment.

The sequenced template was RNA, covering the TCR beta CDR3 region. HTBI primers primed a first-round RT-PCR, and a second-round multiplex PCR followed. TCRdb ran MiXCR on the multiplex PCR reads and lists one entry per CDR3 protein. The sample has about 740,000 distinct CDR3 sequences, roughly 40% seen once. Germline V gene lookup returns CDR1 SNHLY and CDR2 FYNNEI. Trimming cost V 2 bases and J 6 bases, with 22 bases left between them. The CDR3 is made up of 17 amino acids. At least ten counts were recorded for this clonotype. Each diagnosis was determined on the basis of clinical symptoms, serum thyroxine, TRAb, thyroid ultrasound and orbital computed tomography.

The sample consisted of peripheral blood. This TCR derives from an adult man with Graves' ophthalmopathy. This rearrangement joins TRBV2 to TRBJ1-2; D may be TRBD1 (6 bases). The CDR3 DNA reads TGTGCCAGCAGTGAACCTGAGACAGGAACTGGGGGGGATGGCTACACCTTC. Its translation is CASSEPETGTGGDGYTF.